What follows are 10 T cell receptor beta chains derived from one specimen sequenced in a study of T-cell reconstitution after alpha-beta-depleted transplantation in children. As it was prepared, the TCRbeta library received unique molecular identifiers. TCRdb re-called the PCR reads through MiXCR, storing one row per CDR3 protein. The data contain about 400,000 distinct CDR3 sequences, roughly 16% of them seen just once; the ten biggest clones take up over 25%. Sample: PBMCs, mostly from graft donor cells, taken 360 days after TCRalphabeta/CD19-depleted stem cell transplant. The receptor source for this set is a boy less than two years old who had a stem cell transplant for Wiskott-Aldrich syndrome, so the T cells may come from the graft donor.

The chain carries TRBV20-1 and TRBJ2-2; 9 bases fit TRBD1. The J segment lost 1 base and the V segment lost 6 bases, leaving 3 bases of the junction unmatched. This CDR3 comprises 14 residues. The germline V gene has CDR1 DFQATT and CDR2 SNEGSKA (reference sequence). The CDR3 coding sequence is TGCAGTGCCAAGACAGGGGGGAACACCGGGGAGCTGTTTTTT. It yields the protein CSAKTGGNTGELFF.

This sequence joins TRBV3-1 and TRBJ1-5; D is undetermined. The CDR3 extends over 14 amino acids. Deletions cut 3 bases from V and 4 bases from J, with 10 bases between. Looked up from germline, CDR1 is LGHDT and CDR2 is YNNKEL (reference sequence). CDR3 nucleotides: TGTGCCAGCAGCCACCGGACCCGGAATCAGCCCCAGCATTTT. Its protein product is CASSHRTRNQPQHF.

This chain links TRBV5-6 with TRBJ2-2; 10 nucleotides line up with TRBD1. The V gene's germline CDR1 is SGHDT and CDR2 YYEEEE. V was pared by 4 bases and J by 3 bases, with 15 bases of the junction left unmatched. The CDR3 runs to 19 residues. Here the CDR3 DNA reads TGTGCCAGCAGCGATCCAAAGACAGGGGGCAAATTCGACACCGGGGAGCTGTTTTTT. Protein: CASSDPKTGGKFDTGELFF.

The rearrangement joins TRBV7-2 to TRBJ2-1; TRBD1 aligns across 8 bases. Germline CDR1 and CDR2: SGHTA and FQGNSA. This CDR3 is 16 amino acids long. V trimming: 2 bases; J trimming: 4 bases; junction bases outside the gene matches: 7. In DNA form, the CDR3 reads TGTGCCAGCAGCTTACTTACTACAGGGGGTTACAATGAGCAGTTCTTC. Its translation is CASSLLTTGGYNEQFF.

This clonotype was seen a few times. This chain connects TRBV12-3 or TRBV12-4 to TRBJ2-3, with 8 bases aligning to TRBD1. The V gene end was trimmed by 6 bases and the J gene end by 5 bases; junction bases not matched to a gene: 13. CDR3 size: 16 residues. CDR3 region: CASRNDRGFMGDTQYF. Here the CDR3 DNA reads TGTGCCAGCAGAAACGACAGGGGTTTCATGGGAGATACGCAGTATTTT.

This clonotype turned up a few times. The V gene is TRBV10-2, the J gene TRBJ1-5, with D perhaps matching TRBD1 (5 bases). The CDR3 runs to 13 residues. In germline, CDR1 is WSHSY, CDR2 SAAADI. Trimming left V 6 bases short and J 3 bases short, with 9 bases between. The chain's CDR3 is CASSRQPNQPQHF. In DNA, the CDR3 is TGCGCCAGCAGCAGACAGCCCAATCAGCCCCAGCATTTT.

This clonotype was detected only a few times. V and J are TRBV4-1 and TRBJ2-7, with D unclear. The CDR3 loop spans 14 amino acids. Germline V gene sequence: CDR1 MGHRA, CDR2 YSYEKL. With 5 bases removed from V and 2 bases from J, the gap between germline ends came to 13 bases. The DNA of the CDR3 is TGCGCCAGCAGCTCTGGTCCCCAACCCTACGAGCAGTACTTC. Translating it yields CASSSGPQPYEQYF.

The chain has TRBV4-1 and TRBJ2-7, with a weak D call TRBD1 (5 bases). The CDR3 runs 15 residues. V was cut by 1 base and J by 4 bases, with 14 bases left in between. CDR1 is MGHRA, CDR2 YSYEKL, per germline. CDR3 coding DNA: TGCGCCAGCAGCCAAGTTTCGACAGTTCTATACGAGCAGTACTTC. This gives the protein CASSQVSTVLYEQYF.

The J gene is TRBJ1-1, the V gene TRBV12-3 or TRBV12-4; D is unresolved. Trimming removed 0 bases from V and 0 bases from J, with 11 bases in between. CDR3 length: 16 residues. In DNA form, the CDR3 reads TGTGCCAGCAGTTTAGCGCTGCAACTCATGAACACTGAAGCTTTCTTT. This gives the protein CASSLALQLMNTEAFF.

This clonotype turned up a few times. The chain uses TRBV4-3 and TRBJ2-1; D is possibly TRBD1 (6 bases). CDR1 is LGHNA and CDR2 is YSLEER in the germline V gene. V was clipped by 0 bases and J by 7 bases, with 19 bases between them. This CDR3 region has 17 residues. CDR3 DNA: TGCGCCAGCAGCCAAGATTTTTTCTTTAGGCAGGGGAATGAGCAGTTCTTC. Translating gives CASSQDFFFRQGNEQFF.